This TCR beta chain was observed in a study of CD4 T cells in relation to SARS-CoV-2 and coronaviruses. The germline CDR1 and CDR2 sequences are MDHEN and SYDVKM. The length of the CDR3 is 13 residues. Trimming shortened V by 10 bases and J by 1 base, and 12 bases separated the two germline ends. Unexposed donor CD4+ T cells date from 2011-2018, before the COVID-19 pandemic. Isolation of CD4+ T cells took place after approximately eleven days in culture. Unexposed-donor CD4+ T cells were probed with SARS-CoV-2 S/N and four cold-coronavirus spikes, cells permitting. Study observations and caveats: The cross-reactivity analysis covered only spike protein, not other viral proteins. Compared with monoreactive clones, crossreactive clones showed significantly weaker SARS-CoV-2 expansion. Roughly 69% of donors had memory CD4+ clonotypes crossrecognizing SARS-CoV-2 and common cold coronavirus spike.

To note about this clone: The antigen remains undetermined.

This table comes from immunoSEQ multiplex PCR, and its TCRdb copy is limited to in-frame clones, with some not included. This table holds approximately 27,000 clones, about 81% found once. The genes are TRBV28 and TRBJ2-3; TRBD1 is a possible D gene (6 bases). This clonotype was sampled from a human donor in good health. Sequencing was carried out using CD4+ T cells from PBMCs, cultured in vitro. This CDR3 is CATWGPGTDTQYF. Written as DNA, the CDR3 is TGTGCCACCTGGGGGCCGGGCACAGATACGCAGTATTTT.